Shown below are 23 T cell receptor beta chains from a single sample sequenced in a study of T cell repertoires in cytomegalovirus infection. Antigens for these TCRs are unknown. TCRdb analysed the reads with MiXCR anew, one entry per CDR3 protein. The sample lists about 570,000 distinct CDR3 sequences, approximately 40% seen once, with more than 40% in the top ten. Sequences were derived from cultured PBMCs, sampled from culture after CMV antigen stimulation. The receptors stem from a human donor in good health (CMV status not recorded). Some clones in this sample may be carry-over from other donors' samples.

This sequence joins TRBV5-1 and TRBJ1-1, with D maybe TRBD1 (5 bases). The CDR3 runs 12 residues. V gave up 4 bases and J gave up 6 bases, with 10 bases separating them. Germline assignment: CDR1 SGHRS and CDR2 YFSETQ. CDR3 DNA sequence: TGCGCCAGCAGCCCCGGACATGCTGAAGCTTTCTTT. This gives the protein CASSPGHAEAFF.

V usage is TRBV14 and J usage is TRBJ1-1, with D possibly matching TRBD1 (5 bases). Germline values: CDR1 SGHDN, CDR2 FVKESK. The CDR3 has 24 amino acids. Trimming removed 2 bases at V and 0 bases at J, with 37 bases between. CDR3 DNA sequence: TGTGCCAGCAGCCAAAAAAAGGGGAGGGGTTTAATACCCCCAGGGTCGTTCATGAACACTGAAGCTTTCTTT. This translates into CASSQKKGRGLIPPGSFMNTEAFF.

This chain uses TRBV7-6 with TRBJ2-2; D gene uncertain. CDR1 is SGHVS and CDR2 is FNYEAQ in the germline V gene. Trimming took 1 base from V and 2 from J, leaving 5 bases between them. The CDR3 extends over 14 amino acids. CDR3 region: CASSLGSNTGELFF. The CDR3 nucleotides are TGTGCCAGCAGCTTAGGGTCCAACACCGGGGAGCTGTTTTTT.

For this clonotype: Given a much more abundant clone one base away, this may be a read error. The chain couples TRBV7-8 to TRBJ1-1; TRBD1 is a possible D gene (5 bases). Germline V lookup: CDR1 SGHVS, CDR2 FQNEAQ. CDR3 length equals 17 residues. CDR3 sequence: CAGSPRVGGSPNTEAFF. CDR3 sequence (DNA): TGTGCCGGCAGCCCCCGTGTGGGGGGTTCTCCAAACACTGAAGCTTTCTTT.

This clonotype was seen a single time. The J gene is TRBJ2-5, the V gene TRBV7-6; 10 nucleotides agree with TRBD2. This CDR3 comprises 15 residues. J was trimmed by 1 base and V by 5 bases; bases with no gene match: 4. From germline, CDR1 is SGHVS and CDR2 FNYEAQ. The DNA of the CDR3 is TGTGCCAGCAGCCCCGGACTAGCGGTCCAAGAGACCCAGTACTTC. Its protein product is CASSPGLAVQETQYF.

This CDR3 reads CASSPGLWPQHF. DNA for the CDR3: TGTGCCAGCAGTCCCGGCTTGTGGCCCCAGCATTTT. The V and J genes are TRBV28 and TRBJ1-5, with D unresolved. V shed 5 bases and J shed 9 bases, with 11 bases lying between them. CDR1 is MDHEN and CDR2 is SYDVKM in the germline V gene. The CDR3 is made up of 12 amino acids. The whole variable domain, remainder taken from reference TRBV28 and TRBJ1-5, is DVKVTQSSRYLVKRTGEKVFLECVQDMDHENMFWYRQDPGLGLRLIYFSYDVKMKEKGDIPEGYSVSREKKERFSLILESASTNQTSMYLCASSPGLWPQHFGDGTRLSIL.

The chain combines TRBV10-3 with TRBJ2-7, with 8 bases lining up with TRBD1. The germline CDR1 and CDR2 sequences are ENHRY and SYGVKD. After removal of 6 bases from V and 2 bases from J, the junction contained 3 bases not matched to a gene. The CDR3 is made up of 13 amino acids. The CDR3 DNA reads as TGTGCCATCAGGGGACAGGAGACCTACGAGCAGTACTTC. Translating gives CAIRGQETYEQYF.

This sequence joins TRBV5-5 and TRBJ2-3; weak D call: TRBD1 (5 bases). From germline, CDR1 is SGHKS and CDR2 YYEKEE (reference sequence). The CDR3 is 14 residues long. The ends were cut back, 3 bases at V and 2 bases at J, with 10 bases in the middle. The CDR3 DNA reads TGTGCCAGCAGCTACAGGTGGGCCACAGATACGCAGTATTTT. Its translation: CASSYRWATDTQYF.

V gene TRBV27 combines with J gene TRBJ1-5, with a weak D call TRBD1 (5 bases). CDR3 length equals 13 residues. CDR1 MNHEY and CDR2 SMNVEV come from the germline V gene (reference sequence). V dropped 7 bases and J dropped 6 bases, with 13 bases sitting between them. The CDR3 region is CASKAGFGQPQHF. The CDR3 DNA follows: TGTGCCAGCAAGGCAGGGTTCGGTCAGCCCCAGCATTTT.

The rearrangement links TRBV12-3 or TRBV12-4 to TRBJ2-7; TRBD2 matches at 12 bases. Trimming cost V 10 bases and J 3 bases; bases outside gene matches: 13. The CDR3 contains 16 residues. The CDR3 DNA reads TGTGCCAACGACAGGGCTAGCGGGAGGGCCGTCTACGAGCAGTACTTC. Translating it yields CANDRASGRAVYEQYF.

V usage is TRBV20-1 and J usage is TRBJ2-4; TRBD2 matches 7 bases. The CDR3 runs to 14 residues. V gave up 5 bases and J gave up 2 bases; unmatched junction bases: 6. Per germline, CDR1 DFQATT and CDR2 SNEGSKA (reference sequence). This CDR3 reads CSAWTSWTKNIQYF. CDR3 DNA sequence: TGCAGTGCTTGGACTAGTTGGACCAAAAACATTCAGTACTTC.

This rearrangement joins TRBV11-2 to TRBJ1-4; a possible D gene is TRBD1 (5 bases). This CDR3 is 15 amino acids long. Germline CDR1 SGHAT, CDR2 FQNNGV. V was pared by 1 base and J by 8 bases, with 14 bases between. CDR3 in DNA: TGTGCCAGCAGCTTAGGGGGGACGGAAGGGGAAAAACTGTTTTTT. The encoded protein is CASSLGGTEGEKLFF.

This clonotype was found a few times. This sequence joins TRBV28 and TRBJ2-5; 10 nucleotides agree with TRBD2. Trimming at V came to 3 bases and at J to 1 base, leaving 8 bases not matched to a gene. CDR1 MDHEN and CDR2 SYDVKM come from the germline V gene. CDR3 length: 17 amino acids. CDR3 protein: CASSLPGLAPIQETQYF. CDR3 bases: TGTGCCAGCAGTTTGCCGGGACTAGCGCCCATCCAAGAGACCCAGTACTTC.

The CDR3 DNA reads as TGTGCCAGCACTAGGGAGGGACTAGCAGCTAATGAGCAGTTCTTC. Residues: CASTREGLAANEQFF. The J gene is TRBJ2-1, the V gene TRBV6-6; the match to TRBD2 covers 9 bases. This CDR3 region has 15 residues. Trimming cost V 7 bases and J 7 bases; bases outside gene matches: 11. The germline V gene has CDR1 MNHNY and CDR2 SVGAGI (reference sequence).

This clonotype was observed a handful of times. CDR3: CASRGALKRSYNEQFF. CDR3 DNA: TGTGCCAGCAGGGGGGCCCTTAAGCGCTCCTACAATGAGCAGTTCTTC. This rearrangement joins TRBV12-3 or TRBV12-4 to TRBJ2-1; D is perhaps TRBD1 (6 bases). This CDR3 has 16 residues. Trimming pared 6 bases from V and 0 bases from J, leaving 15 bases between.

V and J are TRBV2 and TRBJ2-1, with 9 bases identical to TRBD2. CDR3 length: 12 residues. Trimming at V came to 10 bases and at J to 9 bases, leaving 7 bases not matched to a gene. Germline values: CDR1 SNHLY, CDR2 FYNNEI. The CDR3 loop reads CAISGGRGEQFF. In DNA, the CDR3 is TGTGCCATTAGCGGGGGAAGAGGTGAGCAGTTCTTC.

The chain has TRBV7-9 and TRBJ1-6; 9 nucleotides match TRBD1. The germline V gene encodes CDR1 SEHNR and CDR2 FQNEAQ (reference sequence). Germline trimming cut 6 bases from V and 10 bases from J; bases unmatched to any gene: 10. This CDR3 has 15 amino acids. In nucleotides, the CDR3 is TGTGCCAGCAGGACGGGACAGGGCTTATTCTCACCCCTCCACTTT. Translating gives CASRTGQGLFSPLHF.

The chain links TRBV6-1 to TRBJ2-7, with 8 bases matching TRBD1. Losses at the gene ends were 5 bases for V and 6 bases for J; bases not matched to a gene: 6. The CDR3 loop spans 13 amino acids. Germline CDR1 reads MNHNS; CDR2 reads SASEGT. This chain's CDR3 is CASSTGQGLEQYF. The CDR3 coding sequence is TGTGCCAGCAGTACTGGACAGGGACTCGAGCAGTACTTC.

The chain recombines TRBV12-3 or TRBV12-4 with TRBJ2-5; 9 nucleotides match TRBD1. The CDR3 loop spans 17 amino acids. V was pared by 2 bases and J by 5 bases, with 12 bases of the junction left unmatched. Written as DNA, the CDR3 is TGTGCCAGCAGTTTAAGAGGGGTACAGGGGGCTGAGGAGACCCAGTACTTC. Translation gives CASSLRGVQGAEETQYF.

This chain connects TRBV7-4 to TRBJ1-4; 10 nucleotides match TRBD1. The CDR3 loop spans 15 amino acids. Germline V lookup: CDR1 SGHVT, CDR2 SQSDAQ. V shed 5 bases, J shed 8 bases, and the junction held 8 bases outside the gene matches. CDR3 in DNA: TGTGCCAGCAGCCGAAGGGACAGGGGTAGCGAAAAACTGTTTTTT. Translated, it gives CASSRRDRGSEKLFF.

This clonotype was counted between two and nine times. The V and J genes are TRBV4-1 and TRBJ2-2; 11 nucleotides agree with TRBD2. V shed 3 bases, J shed 4 bases, and the junction held 7 bases outside the gene matches. CDR1 and CDR2 from the germline V gene are MGHRA and YSYEKL. This CDR3 is 17 amino acids long. The CDR3 DNA follows: TGCGCCAGCAGCCACTTTAGCGGGGGGGCGGCCACCGGGGAGCTGTTTTTT. It encodes CASSHFSGGAATGELFF.

This clonotype came up a few times. This chain uses TRBV5-4 with TRBJ2-2; D is possibly TRBD2 (6 bases). This CDR3 contains 16 residues. V was shortened by 5 bases and J by 5 bases, with 19 bases between the two germline ends. CDR1 is SGHNT, CDR2 YYREEE, per germline (reference sequence). In DNA form, the CDR3 reads TGTGCCAGCAGGCGCATAGGGGCGGGACGGACCGGGGAGCTGTTTTTT. This sequence encodes CASRRIGAGRTGELFF.

This clonotype was seen ten or more times. The chain combines TRBV7-2 with TRBJ2-1; 7 nucleotides align to TRBD2. The CDR3 is 17 amino acids. CDR1 SGHTA and CDR2 FQGNSA come from the germline V gene. Losses at the gene ends were 3 bases for V and 7 bases for J; bases not matched to a gene: 15. For the CDR3, the DNA is TGTGCCAGCAGCTTTCAGGACTCTAGCGGTGACGGGAATGAGCAGTTCTTC. This sequence encodes CASSFQDSSGDGNEQFF.